These T cell receptor beta chains were read from a single sample in a study of OX40 agonist ivuxolimab in advanced cancers. Here immunoSEQ multiplex PCR was the method, and the copy in TCRdb shows in-frame clones only, minus some. The table includes roughly 67,000 clones, about 82% detected once. The sample was CD4+ or CD8+ T cells sorted from blood, taken in a trial of the OX40 agonist ivuxolimab. The receptors here all came from an adult with an advanced solid tumor such as melanoma, head and neck, liver or kidney cancer. Both conserved end residues are part of each CDR3. A D gene is named only where the DNA matches it firmly. The listing skips clone size in some rows; elsewhere it reads once, few, many or a size class.

size: once
J: TRBJ2-5
V: TRBV2
D: TRBD1
CDR3: CASRYRTGGPETQYF
DNA: TGTGCCAGCAGGTACAGGACAGGGGGCCCAGAGACCCAGTACTTC

size: NA
J: TRBJ2-2
V: TRBV9
D: TRBD2
CDR3: CASSLGLAGPNTGELFF
DNA: TGTGCCAGCAGCCTGGGACTAGCGGGTCCGAACACCGGGGAGCTGTTTTTT

size: NA
J: TRBJ2-3
V: TRBV5-1
D: NA
CDR3: CASSPGTSTDTQYF
DNA: TGCGCCAGCAGCCCGGGGACTAGCACAGATACGCAGTATTTT

size: NA
J: TRBJ1-1
V: TRBV29-1
D: NA
CDR3: CSVGRERAEAFF
DNA: TGCAGCGTTGGAAGGGAAAGAGCTGAAGCTTTCTTT

size: NA
J: TRBJ2-1
V: TRBV7-3
D: TRBD1
CDR3: CASSLDRGSYNEQFF
DNA: TGTGCCAGCAGCTTAGACAGGGGGAGCTACAATGAGCAGTTCTTC

size: NA
J: TRBJ1-4
V: TRBV4-2
D: TRBD1
CDR3: CASSRGTGQNEKLFF
DNA: TGTGCCAGCAGCCGGGGGACAGGACAGAATGAAAAACTGTTTTTT

size: NA
J: TRBJ2-1
V: TRBV9
D: NA
CDR3: CASSPGQSGSYNEQFF
DNA: TGTGCCAGCAGCCCCGGACAGTCCGGCTCCTACAATGAGCAGTTCTTC

size: NA
J: TRBJ2-1
V: TRBV28
D: NA
CDR3: CASSPRIYNEQFF
DNA: TGTGCCAGCAGTCCTAGGATCTACAATGAGCAGTTCTTC

size: NA
J: TRBJ2-3
V: TRBV2
D: TRBD2
CDR3: CASSVGGGRYSGTTTDTQYF
DNA: TGTGCCAGCAGTGTAGGCGGGGGGCGGTATTCGGGCACCACCACAGATACGCAGTATTTT

size: NA
J: TRBJ1-2
V: TRBV2
D: NA
CDR3: CASSVGRGPYGYTF
DNA: TGTGCCAGCAGTGTGGGCAGAGGGCCCTATGGCTACACCTTC

size: NA
J: TRBJ1-2
V: TRBV28
D: NA
CDR3: CASSSPGFGYTF
DNA: TGTGCCAGCAGTTCACCAGGGTTCGGCTACACCTTC

size: NA
J: TRBJ2-3
V: TRBV7-2
D: TRBD2
CDR3: CASVDLALAGGDTQYF
DNA: TGTGCCAGCGTCGACCTCGCATTAGCGGGGGGGGATACGCAGTATTTT

size: NA
J: TRBJ2-6
V: TRBV7-9
D: NA
CDR3: CASRGSGANVLTF
DNA: TGTGCCAGCCGAGGCTCTGGGGCCAACGTCCTGACTTTC

size: NA
J: TRBJ2-3
V: TRBV7-8
D: NA
CDR3: CASSPRGADTQYF
DNA: TGTGCCAGCAGCCCGAGAGGAGCAGATACGCAGTATTTT

size: NA
J: TRBJ2-5
V: TRBV5-6
D: NA
CDR3: CASSLEETQYF
DNA: TGTGCCAGCAGCTTGGAAGAGACCCAGTACTTC

size: NA
J: TRBJ1-1
V: TRBV4-3
D: NA
CDR3: CASSSTGAQAFF
DNA: TGCGCCAGCAGCTCTACGGGGGCTCAAGCTTTCTTT

size: NA
J: TRBJ1-4
V: TRBV30
D: NA
CDR3: CAWGSSGNNEKLFF
DNA: TGTGCCTGGGGGTCCTCAGGGAATAATGAAAAACTGTTTTTT

size: NA
J: TRBJ2-3
V: TRBV10-1
D: NA
CDR3: CASGKEAGTDTQYF
DNA: TGCGCCAGCGGTAAGGAGGCTGGGACAGATACGCAGTATTTT

size: NA
J: TRBJ1-5
V: TRBV7-8
D: NA
CDR3: CASSPWGPSNQPQHF
DNA: TGTGCCAGCTCCCCCTGGGGCCCAAGCAATCAGCCCCAGCATTTT

size: few
J: TRBJ1-2
V: TRBV2
D: TRBD1
CDR3: CASRTGTGGLGYTF
DNA: TGTGCCAGCAGGACCGGGACAGGGGGCTTGGGCTACACCTTC

size: NA
J: TRBJ1-1
V: TRBV18
D: TRBD1
CDR3: CASSSSGQGAGSEAFF
DNA: TGTGCCAGCTCATCGAGTGGACAGGGGGCTGGGTCTGAAGCTTTCTTT

size: NA
J: TRBJ2-5
V: TRBV21-1
D: NA
CDR3: CASSPHGREGWETQYF
DNA: TGTGCCAGCAGCCCCCATGGGCGGGAGGGCTGGGAGACCCAGTACTTC